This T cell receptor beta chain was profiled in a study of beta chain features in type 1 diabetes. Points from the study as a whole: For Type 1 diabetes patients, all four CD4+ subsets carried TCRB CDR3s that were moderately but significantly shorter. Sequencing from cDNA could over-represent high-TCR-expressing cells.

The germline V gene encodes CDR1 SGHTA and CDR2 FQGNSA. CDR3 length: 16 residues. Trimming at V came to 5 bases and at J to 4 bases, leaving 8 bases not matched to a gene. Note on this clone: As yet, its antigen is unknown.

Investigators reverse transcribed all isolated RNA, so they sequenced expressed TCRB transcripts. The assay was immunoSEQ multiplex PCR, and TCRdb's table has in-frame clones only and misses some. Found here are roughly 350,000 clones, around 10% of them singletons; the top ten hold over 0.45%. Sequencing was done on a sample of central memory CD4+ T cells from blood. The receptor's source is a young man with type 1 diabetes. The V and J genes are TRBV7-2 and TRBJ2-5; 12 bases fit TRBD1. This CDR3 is CASSHIMGQGAETQYF. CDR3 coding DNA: TGTGCCAGCAGCCACATCATGGGACAGGGGGCAGAGACCCAGTACTTC.